Below, 18 T cell receptor beta chains from the same sample are listed, as sequenced in a study of PD-L1 blockade in urothelial cancer. The table came from immunoSEQ multiplex PCR; TCRdb's copy has only in-frame clones and leaves some out. The table records 50,000 to 65,000 clones, 81% of them present only once. The time point is: pretreatment peripheral blood. The sample was PBMCs, taken around atezolizumab (anti-PD-L1) treatment. The origin of the receptors is a man between 70 and 80 years old with urothelial cancer.

This clone was detected a few times. The V and J genes are TRBV6-6 and TRBJ1-1; 8 nucleotides match TRBD1. The CDR3 is made up of 14 amino acids. Germline V gives CDR1 MNHNY, CDR2 SVGAGI (reference sequence). The V segment lost 6 bases and the J segment 5 bases; nucleotides outside the gene matches: 8. CDR3 sequence (DNA): TGTGCCAGCAGCCATACAGGGGGTAGGACTGAAGCTTTCTTT. As protein: CASSHTGGRTEAFF.

This clone was seen once. This chain links TRBV2 with TRBJ1-3, with 10 bases identical to TRBD1. Germline trimming cut 6 bases from V and 0 bases from J; bases unmatched to any gene: 8. This CDR3 is built from 17 residues. In germline, CDR1 is SNHLY, CDR2 FYNNEI. The CDR3 DNA sequence: TGTGCCAGCAGCCCGGGACAGGGGCTCCCCTCTGGAAACACCATATATTTT. Its protein is CASSPGQGLPSGNTIYF.

This clone was recorded once. This chain connects TRBV5-1 to TRBJ2-2; D not resolved. V dropped 6 bases and J dropped 0 bases, with 12 bases sitting between them. Looked up from germline, CDR1 is SGHRS and CDR2 is YFSETQ. The CDR3 contains 15 residues. As DNA, the CDR3 is TGCGCCAGCACACTAACGAGCACGAACACCGGGGAGCTGTTTTTT. As protein: CASTLTSTNTGELFF.

This clone was picked up one time. The genes are TRBV15 and TRBJ1-1; D remains ambiguous. The V and J ends lost 5 bases and 0 bases respectively, with 13 bases between them. The CDR3 length is 15 residues. Germline CDR1 reads LNHNV; CDR2 reads YYDKDF (reference sequence). CDR3 bases: TGTGCCACCAGCGACATTCTGGGCGTGAACACTGAAGCTTTCTTT. Amino acids: CATSDILGVNTEAFF.

This sequence joins TRBV7-2 and TRBJ2-3, with D perhaps TRBD2 (6 bases). CDR3 length: 13 amino acids. Per the germline V gene, CDR1 is SGHTA and CDR2 is FQGNSA. V lost 3 bases and J lost 6, with 10 bases in between. The CDR3 DNA reads TGTGCCAGCAGCTTCACTAGCTTTGATACGCAGTATTTT. Protein sequence: CASSFTSFDTQYF.

This chain links TRBV4-2 with TRBJ2-5; 11 bases agree with TRBD2. The J call is uncertain, as TRBJ2-7 better fits the DNA end. Germline loops: CDR1 LGHNA, CDR2 YNFKEQ. The CDR3 is 17 amino acids. The CDR3 loop is CASSPRTSGSHSYEQYF. The DNA for the CDR3 is TGTGCCAGCAGCCCCCGGACTAGCGGGTCCCACTCCTACGAGCAGTACTTC.

V gene TRBV28 combines with J gene TRBJ1-1; 8 bases fit TRBD1. CDR1 and CDR2 from the germline V gene are MDHEN and SYDVKM. V lost 7 bases to trimming and J lost 0 bases; unmatched junction nucleotides: 10. The CDR3 consists of 16 residues. CDR3 coding DNA: TGTGCCAGCACCGGGACAGGCGCCTCTTTGAACACTGAAGCTTTCTTT. Translation gives CASTGTGASLNTEAFF.

V usage is TRBV7-2 and J usage is TRBJ1-5, with 8 positions matching TRBD1. The germline gives CDR1 SGHTA, CDR2 FQGNSA. This CDR3 region has 16 residues. The J segment lost 1 base and the V segment lost 1 base, leaving 3 bases of the junction unmatched. The CDR3 sequence: CASSLGTGRSNQPQHF. The CDR3 bases are TGTGCCAGCAGCTTAGGGACAGGGAGGAGCAATCAGCCCCAGCATTTT.

The gene calls are TRBV14 and TRBJ2-7; D is perhaps TRBD1 (6 bases). The CDR3 runs 13 residues. In germline, CDR1 is SGHDN, CDR2 FVKESK. With 4 bases removed from V and 4 bases from J, the gap between germline ends came to 11 bases. CDR3 sequence (DNA): TGTGCCAGCAGCCTCAGGACAGCATACGAGCAGTACTTC. It is translated as CASSLRTAYEQYF.

V and J are TRBV30 and TRBJ1-5; D is uncertain. The CDR3 extends over 14 amino acids. Per germline, CDR1 GTSNPN and CDR2 SVGIG (reference sequence). The V end lost 4 bases, the J end lost 6 bases, and 16 bases lay between the germline ends. CDR3 coding DNA: TGTGCCTGGACAGACTCAAGGAGTTCTCAGCCCCAGCATTTT. Translated: CAWTDSRSSQPQHF.

The rearrangement joins TRBV5-1 to TRBJ2-1; possibly TRBD2 for D (6 bases). The CDR3 extends over 15 amino acids. The germline V gene encodes CDR1 SGHRS and CDR2 YFSETQ. Deletions cut 2 bases from V and 1 base from J, with 10 bases between. The CDR3 nucleotides read TGCGCCAGCAGCTTAGGCGGGGTATCCTACAATGAGCAGTTCTTC. This codes for CASSLGGVSYNEQFF.

The chain carries TRBV2 and TRBJ2-1, with 9 bases matching TRBD2. The CDR3 consists of 15 residues. The junction had 4 bases not matched to a gene; V was cut back by 4 bases and J by 3 bases. From germline, CDR1 is SNHLY and CDR2 FYNNEI. CDR3: CASSAIAGVYNEQFF. The DNA of the CDR3 is TGTGCCAGCAGTGCGATAGCGGGGGTCTACAATGAGCAGTTCTTC. Combining the CDR3 with reference TRBV2 and TRBJ2-1 gives the whole variable domain EPEVTQTPSHQVTQMGQEVILRCVPISNHLYFYWYRQILGQKVEFLVSFYNNEISEKSEIFDDQFSVERPDGSNFTLKIRSTKLEDSAMYFCASSAIAGVYNEQFFGPGTRLTVL.

This clone is a singleton in its sample. The junction differs from germline at one of its ends, possibly a read error. The same CDR3 is also encoded by other DNA sequences in this sample. The V gene is TRBV11-2, the J gene TRBJ2-2; TRBD2 matches 8 bases. Germline CDR1 is SGHAT and CDR2 is FQNNGV. The CDR3 runs to 16 residues. The CDR3 protein is CASSLHPAGDSGELFF. The CDR3 nucleotides are TGCGCCAGCAGCTTACATCCAGCGGGAGATTCCGGGGAGCTGTTTTTT.

This CDR3 is CASRATSGYSYEQYF. The CDR3 coding sequence is TGTGCCAGCCGCGCTACTAGCGGGTATTCCTACGAGCAGTACTTC. The chain recombines TRBV4-2 with TRBJ2-7, with 9 positions matching TRBD2. With 8 bases clipped from V and 1 base from J, the junction kept 9 bases outside the gene matches. Germline V gene lookup returns CDR1 LGHNA and CDR2 YNFKEQ. The CDR3 contains 15 residues.

The genes are TRBV23-1 and TRBJ1-1; 12 bases match TRBD1. TRBV23-1 is an open reading frame whose function is uncertain. This CDR3 is 17 amino acids long. After removal of 7 bases from V and 5 bases from J, the junction contained 14 bases not matched to a gene. The CDR3, as DNA: TGCGCCAGCACTCCAGCCGGGACAGGGGGCCTTGGAACTGAAGCTTTCTTT. Translating it yields CASTPAGTGGLGTEAFF.

In its sample, this clone was seen a few times. The chain is built from TRBV27 and TRBJ2-7; 7 nucleotides match TRBD2. Losses at the gene ends were 5 bases for V and 0 bases for J; bases not matched to a gene: 4. This CDR3 has 14 residues. The germline CDR1 and CDR2 sequences are MNHEY and SMNVEV (reference sequence). The CDR3 spells CASSPRLASYEQYF. For the CDR3, the DNA is TGTGCCAGCAGTCCCCGACTAGCCTCCTACGAGCAGTACTTC.

The V and J genes are TRBV10-3 and TRBJ2-1; D is possibly TRBD1 (5 bases). Trimming took off 4 bases at V and 0 bases at J, with 19 bases between the two ends. The germline CDR1 and CDR2 sequences are ENHRY and SYGVKD. The CDR3 totals 18 residues. This CDR3 reads CAISALILTASSYNEQFF. CDR3 coding DNA: TGTGCCATCAGTGCCCTCATTCTGACAGCCAGCTCCTACAATGAGCAGTTCTTC.

V and J are TRBV19 and TRBJ2-2, with 7 bases identical to TRBD2. V lost 7 bases, J lost 5 bases, and 10 bases stayed unmatched. The CDR3 is 15 residues long. The germline V gene has CDR1 LNHDA and CDR2 SQIVND (reference sequence). DNA for the CDR3: TGTGCCAGTACCAGCCGCGGGAGAGGGACCGGGGAGCTGTTTTTT. Protein product: CASTSRGRGTGELFF.